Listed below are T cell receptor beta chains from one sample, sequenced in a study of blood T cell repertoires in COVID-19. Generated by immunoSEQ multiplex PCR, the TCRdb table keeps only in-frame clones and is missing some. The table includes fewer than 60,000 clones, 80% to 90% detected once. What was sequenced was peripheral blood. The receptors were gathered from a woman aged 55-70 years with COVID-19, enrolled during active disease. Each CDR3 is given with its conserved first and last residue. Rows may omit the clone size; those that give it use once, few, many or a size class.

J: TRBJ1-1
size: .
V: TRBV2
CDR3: CASSEAGAGGRPEAFF

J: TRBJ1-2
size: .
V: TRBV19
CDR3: CASRGRANYGYTF

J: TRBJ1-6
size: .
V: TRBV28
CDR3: CASSLSPGTGINSPLHF

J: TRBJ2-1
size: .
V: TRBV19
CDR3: CASSMGGVVEQFF

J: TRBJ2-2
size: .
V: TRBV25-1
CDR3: CASSEWGEGNTGELFF

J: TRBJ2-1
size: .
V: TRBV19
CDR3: CASSIRAGLNEQFF

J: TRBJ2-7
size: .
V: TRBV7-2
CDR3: CASSLLLGALHEQYF

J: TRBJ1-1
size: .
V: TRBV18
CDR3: CASSVTGVSTEAFF

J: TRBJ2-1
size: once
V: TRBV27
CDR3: CASSFGTSGTNEQFF

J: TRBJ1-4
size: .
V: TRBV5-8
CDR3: CASSLGDRGRKLFF

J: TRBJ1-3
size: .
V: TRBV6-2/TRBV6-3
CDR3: CASSYSGQIGNTIYF

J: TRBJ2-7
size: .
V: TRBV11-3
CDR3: CASSLSRDEQYF

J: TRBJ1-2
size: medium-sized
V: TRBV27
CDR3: CASRGGKYGYTF

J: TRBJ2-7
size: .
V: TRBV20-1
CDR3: CSARPSYEQYF

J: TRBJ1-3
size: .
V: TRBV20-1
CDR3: CSASQGNTIYF

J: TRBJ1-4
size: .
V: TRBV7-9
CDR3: CASSTSQGTNEKLFF

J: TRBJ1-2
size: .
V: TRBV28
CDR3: CASSSEVYGYTF

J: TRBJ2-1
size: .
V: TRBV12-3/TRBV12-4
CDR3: CASSLTNPQFF

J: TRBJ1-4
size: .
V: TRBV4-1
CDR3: CASSQWDREKGEKLFF

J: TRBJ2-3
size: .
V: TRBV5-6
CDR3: CASSYRGSTDTQYF

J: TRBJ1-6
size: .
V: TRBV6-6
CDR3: CASSYDPGQGGSPLHF

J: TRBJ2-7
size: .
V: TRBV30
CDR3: CAWSVWRQGAYEQYF

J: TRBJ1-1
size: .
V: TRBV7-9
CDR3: CASSLKSAEAFF

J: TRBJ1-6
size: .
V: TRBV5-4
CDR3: CASSLVREDSPLHF

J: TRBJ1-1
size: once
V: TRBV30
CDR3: CAWSVSRLNTEAFF

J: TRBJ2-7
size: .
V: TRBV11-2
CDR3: CASVGAGGGYEQYF

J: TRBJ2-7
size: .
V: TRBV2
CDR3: CASSVRGTREQYF

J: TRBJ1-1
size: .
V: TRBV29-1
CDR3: CSVVEQGRNTEAFF

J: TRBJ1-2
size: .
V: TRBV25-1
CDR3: CASTTGTGLGYTF

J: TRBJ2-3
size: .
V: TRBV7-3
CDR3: CASSTVGGRDTQYF

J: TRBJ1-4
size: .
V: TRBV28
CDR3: CASSFTTQGEKLFF

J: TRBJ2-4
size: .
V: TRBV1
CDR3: CTSSQDPVTSHINIQYF

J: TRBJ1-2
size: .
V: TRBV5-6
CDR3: CASSLLSLVQARGYTF

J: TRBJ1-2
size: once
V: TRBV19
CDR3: CASNALSDTSYYGYTF

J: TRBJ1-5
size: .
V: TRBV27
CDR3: CASSLLPPDQPQHF

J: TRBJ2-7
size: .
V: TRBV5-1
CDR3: CASSLRQQGASYEQYF